This note documents a single TCR beta chain sequence. The V gene end was trimmed by 3 bases and the J gene end by 3 bases; junction bases not matched to a gene: 4. CDR1 and CDR2 from the germline V gene are LGHDT and YNNKEL (reference sequence). The CDR3 has 14 residues. This table comes from immunoSEQ multiplex PCR, and its TCRdb copy is limited to in-frame clones, with some not included. The sample contains 200,000 to 300,000 clones, 88% of which appear only once. The sample originates from a study of blood T cell repertoires in COVID-19. For the study at large: Some COVID-19 samples were acute and others convalescent; all came from the United States, Italy and Spain. Sample material is recorded as cDNA or gDNA derived from T cells, B-cell-depleted T cells, or PBMCs.

Residents of approximately 25 US areas, aged about 18 to 95 years, made up the participants. Participants had their cohort set by participant-reported clinical history. The specimen was PBMCs or T cells enriched from blood (not recorded which). This chain joins TRBV3-1 (or the pseudogene TRBV3-2) and TRBJ2-7; TRBD2 matches at 8 bases. The sequence was obtained from a woman aged 40 to 50 with acute COVID-19. The CDR3 reads CASSQRGELYEQYF. The CDR3 coding sequence is TGTGCCAGCAGCCAGCGGGGGGAACTCTACGAGCAGTACTTC.